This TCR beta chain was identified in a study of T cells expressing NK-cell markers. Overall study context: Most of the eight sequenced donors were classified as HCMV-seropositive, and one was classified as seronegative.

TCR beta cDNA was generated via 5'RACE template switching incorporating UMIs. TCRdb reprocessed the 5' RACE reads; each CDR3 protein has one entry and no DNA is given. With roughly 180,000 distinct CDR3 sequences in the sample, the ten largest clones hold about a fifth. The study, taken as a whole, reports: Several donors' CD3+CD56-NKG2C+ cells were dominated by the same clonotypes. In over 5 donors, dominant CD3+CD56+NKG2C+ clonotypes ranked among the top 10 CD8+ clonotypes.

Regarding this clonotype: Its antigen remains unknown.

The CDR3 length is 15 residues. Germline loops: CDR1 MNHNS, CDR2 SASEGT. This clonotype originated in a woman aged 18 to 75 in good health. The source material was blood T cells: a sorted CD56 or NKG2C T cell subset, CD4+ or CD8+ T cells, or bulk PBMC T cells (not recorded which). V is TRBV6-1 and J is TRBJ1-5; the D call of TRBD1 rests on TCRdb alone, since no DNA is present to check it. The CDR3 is CASSEAHRPGQPQHF.